Below are 9 T cell receptor beta chains sequenced from a single sample in a study of blood T cell repertoires in COVID-19. Method: immunoSEQ multiplex PCR; TCRdb's copy keeps in-frame clones and lacks some. The sample has 210,000 or so clones, under 85% seen once. The sequencing input was PBMCs or T cells enriched from blood (not recorded which). Every receptor here comes from a man between 60 and 70 years old who had recovered from COVID-19.

This clone came up once. The V call is TRBV19, the J call TRBJ1-4; D ambiguous. V was clipped by 3 bases and J by 0 bases, with 11 bases between them. The CDR3 totals 16 residues. Germline assignment: CDR1 LNHDA and CDR2 SQIVND (reference sequence). CDR3 sequence: CASSISSGATNEKLFF. Written as DNA, the CDR3 is TGTGCCAGTAGTATTTCCAGCGGGGCAACTAATGAAAAACTGTTTTTT.

The chain links TRBV7-6 to TRBJ2-1, with D perhaps TRBD2 (6 bases). Germline V gene sequence: CDR1 SGHVS, CDR2 FNYEAQ. Trimming took off 5 bases at V and 4 bases at J, with 21 bases between the two ends. There are 17 residues in the CDR3. The CDR3 DNA sequence: TGTGCCAGCAGCGAACTAGATTGGACTACCAAATACAATGAGCAGTTCTTC. It specifies CASSELDWTTKYNEQFF.

The J gene is TRBJ1-2, the V gene TRBV27; D is perhaps TRBD1 (5 bases). Germline CDR1 is MNHEY and CDR2 is SMNVEV (reference sequence). V shed 5 bases and J shed 7 bases, with 20 bases lying between them. The CDR3 loop spans 15 amino acids. Here the CDR3 reads CASSPAGARRGGYTF. The DNA for the CDR3 is TGTGCCAGCAGTCCAGCCGGGGCCCGGAGGGGTGGCTACACCTTC.

The chain couples TRBV6-1 to TRBJ1-2; 7 bases line up with TRBD1. Looked up from germline, CDR1 is MNHNS and CDR2 is SASEGT. This CDR3 is built from 14 residues. V was pared by 2 bases and J by 8 bases, with 8 bases of the junction left unmatched. This chain's CDR3 is CASSELGGVGGYTF. The CDR3 bases are TGTGCCAGCAGTGAACTAGGGGGCGTGGGAGGCTACACCTTC.

J is TRBJ2-7 and V is TRBV27; 12 bases match TRBD1. The germline CDR1 and CDR2 sequences are MNHEY and SMNVEV (reference sequence). The CDR3 runs to 15 residues. V trimming: 3 bases; J trimming: 2 bases; junction bases outside the gene matches: 2. The CDR3 sequence is CASSFGTGGPYEQYF. For the CDR3, the DNA is TGTGCCAGCAGTTTCGGGACAGGGGGCCCCTACGAGCAGTACTTC.

This clone was seen only once. The rearrangement joins TRBV18 to TRBJ1-2; D is unclear. Trimming removed 3 bases from V and 6 bases from J, with 17 bases in between. The germline CDR1 and CDR2 sequences are KGHSH and LQKENI. This CDR3 spans 15 amino acids. This CDR3 is CASSPSNALADGYTF. The CDR3 nucleotides are TGTGCCAGCTCACCCAGCAACGCCCTAGCGGATGGCTACACCTTC.

The J gene is TRBJ2-1, the V gene TRBV24-1, with 10 nucleotides matching TRBD1. This CDR3 is 15 amino acids long. The V and J ends lost 3 bases and 9 bases, in that order; junction bases with no gene match: 7. The germline V gene encodes CDR1 KGHDR and CDR2 SFDVKD. As DNA, the CDR3 is TGTGCCACCAGTGATACGACAGGGGGCTTGGGTGAGCAGTTCTTC. This gives the protein CATSDTTGGLGEQFF.

The chain has TRBV23-1 and TRBJ2-5; 7 positions agree with TRBD1. TRBV23-1 is classed as an ORF, of uncertain function. The CDR3 loop spans 15 amino acids. The V and J ends lost 0 bases and 3 bases, in that order; junction bases with no gene match: 4. For the CDR3, the DNA is TGCGCCAGCAGTCAATCTACCGACAGGGAAGAGACCCAGTACTTC. Protein product: CASSQSTDREETQYF.

This clone was observed a few times. The CDR3 DNA sequence: TGTGCCACCAGTGAAGCTCAGGGGCGAGCTTTCTTT. It specifies CATSEAQGRAFF. This chain joins TRBV24-1 and TRBJ1-1; perhaps TRBD1 as D (6 bases). V lost 4 bases and J lost 10, with 12 bases in between. The CDR3 is made up of 12 amino acids. Germline loops: CDR1 KGHDR, CDR2 SFDVKD.